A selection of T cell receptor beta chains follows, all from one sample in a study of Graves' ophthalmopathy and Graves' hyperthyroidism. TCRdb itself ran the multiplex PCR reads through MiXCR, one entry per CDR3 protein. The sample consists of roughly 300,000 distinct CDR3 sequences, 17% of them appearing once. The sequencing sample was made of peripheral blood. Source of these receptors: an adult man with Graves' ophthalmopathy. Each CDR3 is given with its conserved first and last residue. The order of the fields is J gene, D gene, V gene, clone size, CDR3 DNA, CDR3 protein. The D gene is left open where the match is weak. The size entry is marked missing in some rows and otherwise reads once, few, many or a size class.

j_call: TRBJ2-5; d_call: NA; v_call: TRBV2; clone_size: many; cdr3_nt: TGTGCCAGCGCAGGGAACCGGGAGACCCAGTACTTC; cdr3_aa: CASAGNRETQYF
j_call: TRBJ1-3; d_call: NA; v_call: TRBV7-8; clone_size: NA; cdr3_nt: TGTGCCAGCAGCTGGAACCAGGGGACAGGAAACACCATATATTTT; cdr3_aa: CASSWNQGTGNTIYF
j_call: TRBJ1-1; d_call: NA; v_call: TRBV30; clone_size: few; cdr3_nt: TGTGCCTGGATAGAGTCAGGCGTCACTGAAGCTTTCTTT; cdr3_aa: CAWIESGVTEAFF
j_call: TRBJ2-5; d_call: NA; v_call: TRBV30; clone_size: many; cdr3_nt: TGTGCCTGGAGTGTAATGCGGGAGACCCAGTACTTC; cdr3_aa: CAWSVMRETQYF
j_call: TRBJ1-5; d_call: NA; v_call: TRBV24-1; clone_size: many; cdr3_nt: TGTGCCACCAGTCAAGCAGGCGCACGCAATCAGCCCCAGCATTTT; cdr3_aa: CATSQAGARNQPQHF
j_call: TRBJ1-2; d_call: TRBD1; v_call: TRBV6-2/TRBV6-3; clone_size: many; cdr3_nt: TGTGCCAGCAGTTACTCCAGGGGGCCATATGGCTACACCTTC; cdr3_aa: CASSYSRGPYGYTF
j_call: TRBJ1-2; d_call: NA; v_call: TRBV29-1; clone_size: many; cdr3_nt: TGCAGCGTTGAGAGGTCAAACTATGGCTACACCTTC; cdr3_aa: CSVERSNYGYTF
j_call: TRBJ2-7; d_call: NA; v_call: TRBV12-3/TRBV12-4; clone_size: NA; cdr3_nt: TGTGCCAGCAGTTTAAGACCGATACTAGCACAGCCGCGCGAGCAGTACTTC; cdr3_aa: CASSLRPILAQPREQYF
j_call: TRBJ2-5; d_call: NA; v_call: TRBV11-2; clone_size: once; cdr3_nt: TGTGCCAGCAGCTCCCGGAGGTCAGGGGCAGAGACCCAGTACTTC; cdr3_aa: CASSSRRSGAETQYF
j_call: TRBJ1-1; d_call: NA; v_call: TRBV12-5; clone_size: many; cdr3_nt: TGTGCTAGTGGTTTCGGGGTCATGTACACTGAAGCTTTCTTT; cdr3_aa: CASGFGVMYTEAFF
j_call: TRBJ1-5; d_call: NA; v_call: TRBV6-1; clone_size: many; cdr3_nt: TGTGCCAGCGGCCATCGGGAAGGGTCTTTCTATCAGCCCCAGCATTTT; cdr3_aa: CASGHREGSFYQPQHF
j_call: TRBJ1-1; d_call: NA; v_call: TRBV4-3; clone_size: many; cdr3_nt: TGCGCCAGCAGCCTCAGACGGGCCGACACTGAAGCTTTCTTT; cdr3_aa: CASSLRRADTEAFF
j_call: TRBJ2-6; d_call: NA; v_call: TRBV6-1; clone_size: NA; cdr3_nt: TGTGCCAGCGAGCCGGATGGCTCTGGGGCCAACGTCCTGACTTTC; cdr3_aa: CASEPDGSGANVLTF
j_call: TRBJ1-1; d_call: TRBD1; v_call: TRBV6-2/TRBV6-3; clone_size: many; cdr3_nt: TGTGCCAGCAGTTCTTACAGGGGGCGTGCTGCTTTCTTT; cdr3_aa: CASSSYRGRAAFF
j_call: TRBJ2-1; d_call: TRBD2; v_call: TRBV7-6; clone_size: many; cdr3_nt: TGTGCCAGCAGCTTACTTCCGCCTAGCGGGTTTTACAATGAGCAGTTCTTC; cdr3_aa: CASSLLPPSGFYNEQFF
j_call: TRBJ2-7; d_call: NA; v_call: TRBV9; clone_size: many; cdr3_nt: TGTGCCAGCAGCGTAGACCACTCCTACGAGCAGTACTTC; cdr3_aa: CASSVDHSYEQYF